Presented here are 22 T cell receptor beta chains from one specimen sequenced in a study of cytomegalovirus exposure and HLA in healthy donors. The study ran its PCR with 60 Vbeta and 13 Jbeta primers. TCRdb's copy holds only in-frame clones and misses some; the assay was immunoSEQ multiplex PCR. The data hold some 150,000 clones, with about 71% observed a single time. The specimen was PBMCs. The receptors here all came from a woman between 55 and 75 years old in good health and CMV-seropositive.

This chain joins TRBV4-1 and TRBJ2-5; D remains ambiguous. V was pared by 1 base and J by 7 bases, with 4 bases between. Germline CDR1 and CDR2: MGHRA and YSYEKL. The CDR3 has 11 residues. The chain's CDR3 is CASSQGLTQYF. CDR3 DNA sequence: TGCGCCAGCAGCCAAGGTCTGACCCAGTACTTC.

V gene TRBV19 combines with J gene TRBJ2-2; maybe TRBD1 (6 bases). Germline V gives CDR1 LNHDA, CDR2 SQIVND (reference sequence). The CDR3 runs to 13 residues. V was clipped by 4 bases and J by 4 bases, with 7 bases between them. The DNA for the CDR3 is TGTGCCAGTAGTACAGGGGTCACCGGGGAGCTGTTTTTT. It yields the protein CASSTGVTGELFF.

CDR3 sequence: CASSSYRVLSYGYTF. The CDR3 DNA follows: TGTGCCAGCAGCTCTTACAGGGTCCTCTCTTATGGCTACACCTTC. The chain recombines TRBV7-9 with TRBJ1-2; perhaps TRBD1 as D (6 bases). V gave up 4 bases and J gave up 5 bases, with 17 bases separating them. Germline CDR1 reads SEHNR; CDR2 reads FQNEAQ (reference sequence). The CDR3 covers 15 residues.

There are a few counts of this clone. The chain combines TRBV19 with TRBJ2-1; TRBD1 matches at 8 bases. V dropped 0 bases and J dropped 7; count of bases not matched to a gene: 8. CDR1 is LNHDA and CDR2 is SQIVND in the germline V gene (reference sequence). This CDR3 region has 16 residues. The CDR3 DNA follows: TGTGCCAGTAGTATAGACAGGGGGCTTTCTATTAATGAGCAGTTCTTC. Its translation: CASSIDRGLSINEQFF.

This chain links TRBV27 with TRBJ2-7, with D maybe TRBD2 (6 bases). The CDR3 extends over 14 amino acids. Germline CDR1 and CDR2: MNHEY and SMNVEV (reference sequence). Trimming pared 5 bases from V and 2 bases from J, leaving 13 bases between. The DNA of the CDR3 is TGTGCCAGCAGTACAGCGGGCCTCCCCTACGAGCAGTACTTC. It codes for CASSTAGLPYEQYF.

The chain couples TRBV25-1 to TRBJ1-5, with D perhaps TRBD1 (6 bases). This CDR3 has 14 amino acids. Trimming shortened V by 7 bases and J by 3 bases, and 13 bases separated the two germline ends. Germline assignment: CDR1 MGHDK and CDR2 SYGVNS. The CDR3 DNA is TGTGCCAGCATGCTACAGGGCGCCAATCAGCCCCAGCATTTT. Translated: CASMLQGANQPQHF.

The chain is built from TRBV19 and TRBJ1-2, with 8 bases aligning to TRBD1. V lost 3 bases, J lost 8 bases, and 5 bases stayed unmatched. Germline CDR1 is LNHDA and CDR2 is SQIVND (reference sequence). CDR3 length: 13 residues. In DNA form, the CDR3 reads TGTGCCAGTAGTATTAGACAGGGGATCGGCTACACCTTC. Translation: CASSIRQGIGYTF.

The rearrangement joins TRBV19 to TRBJ2-1; TRBD1 matches at 8 bases. The CDR3 consists of 15 residues. The germline V gene encodes CDR1 LNHDA and CDR2 SQIVND (reference sequence). J lost 8 bases, V lost 4 bases, and 10 bases had no gene match. DNA for the CDR3: TGTGCCAGTAGTACTCCAGGACAGGGCGGGTATGAGCAGTTCTTC. Encoded protein: CASSTPGQGGYEQFF.

Only one count was recorded for this clone. The chain uses TRBV30 and TRBJ1-2; tentative D call: TRBD1 (5 bases). The CDR3 covers 12 residues. Per germline, CDR1 GTSNPN and CDR2 SVGIG (reference sequence). The V gene lost 2 bases and the J gene lost 5 bases, with 9 bases spanning the gap. The chain's CDR3 is CAWSRGPYGYTF. CDR3 DNA sequence: TGTGCCTGGAGTAGGGGCCCTTATGGCTACACCTTC.

V is TRBV28 and J is TRBJ1-1; tentative D call: TRBD1 (5 bases). CDR3 length: 12 residues. Germline V gives CDR1 MDHEN, CDR2 SYDVKM. With 3 bases removed from V and 11 bases from J, the gap between germline ends came to 13 bases. The CDR3 DNA follows: TGTGCCAGCAGTTTTCTCTGGGGCGGCGCTTTCTTT. Translated: CASSFLWGGAFF.

The rearrangement links TRBV28 to TRBJ2-7; no clear D. CDR3 size: 14 residues. Deletions cut 2 bases from V and 1 base from J, with 9 bases between. The germline gives CDR1 MDHEN, CDR2 SYDVKM. The DNA of the CDR3 is TGTGCCAGCAGTTTAGGCGGAGCTTCCTACGAGCAGTACTTC. The encoded protein is CASSLGGASYEQYF.

The chain has TRBV7-8 and TRBJ1-5, with 7 bases identical to TRBD1. The V and J ends lost 5 bases and 1 base, in that order; junction bases with no gene match: 5. Per germline, CDR1 SGHVS and CDR2 FQNEAQ. The CDR3 has 15 amino acids. The CDR3 DNA sequence: TGTGCCAGCAGCCCTGACAGGGTCAGCAATCAGCCCCAGCATTTT. Its protein is CASSPDRVSNQPQHF.

V gene TRBV2 combines with J gene TRBJ2-2; D is perhaps TRBD2 (6 bases). V was shortened by 2 bases and J by 2 bases, with 12 bases between the two germline ends. The CDR3 is 16 amino acids. CDR1 and CDR2 (germline): SNHLY, FYNNEI. CDR3 protein: CASSERPSANTGELFF. CDR3 nucleotides: TGTGCCAGCAGTGAAAGGCCTAGCGCCAACACCGGGGAGCTGTTTTTT.

V usage is TRBV19 and J usage is TRBJ1-2, with a weak D call TRBD1 (5 bases). The CDR3 spans 13 residues. Germline CDR1 LNHDA, CDR2 SQIVND (reference sequence). V was cut by 5 bases and J by 8 bases, with 15 bases left in between. The CDR3 sequence: CASSVTQGFGYTF. The DNA of the CDR3 is TGTGCCAGTAGTGTGACGCAGGGATTCGGCTACACCTTC.

J is TRBJ2-7 and V is TRBV7-9, with 8 bases lining up with TRBD1. The CDR3 runs to 17 residues. Germline CDR1 is SEHNR and CDR2 is FQNEAQ (reference sequence). Germline trimming cut 5 bases from V and 5 bases from J; bases unmatched to any gene: 17. The CDR3: CASSDPSQGQAVDEQYF. In DNA form, the CDR3 reads TGTGCCAGCAGCGACCCCTCCCAGGGACAGGCAGTGGACGAGCAGTACTTC.

The rearrangement joins TRBV12-5 to TRBJ1-5; a weak D match, TRBD1 (5 bases). This CDR3 region has 14 residues. V dropped 7 bases and J dropped 0 bases, with 10 bases sitting between them. Germline V gene sequence: CDR1 LGHNT, CDR2 FRNRAP. The CDR3 coding sequence is TGTGCTAGTGCCGGGGGGAATAGCAATCAGCCCCAGCATTTT. Its protein is CASAGGNSNQPQHF.

The J gene is TRBJ2-7, the V gene TRBV28; 7 nucleotides agree with TRBD1. The J segment lost 0 bases and the V segment lost 5 bases, leaving 10 bases of the junction unmatched. Germline values: CDR1 MDHEN, CDR2 SYDVKM. The CDR3 covers 16 residues. The CDR3 DNA reads TGTGCCAGCAGTGTTAACTCGGGACAGTCCTCCTACGAGCAGTACTTC. Protein: CASSVNSGQSSYEQYF.

J is TRBJ1-2 and V is TRBV6-1; 7 bases match TRBD1. Germline CDR1 is MNHNS and CDR2 is SASEGT. CDR3 size: 15 residues. The V segment lost 3 bases and the J segment 2 bases; nucleotides outside the gene matches: 6. The CDR3 here is CASSERQGMNYGYTF. The CDR3 nucleotides read TGTGCCAGCAGTGAGAGACAGGGTATGAACTATGGCTACACCTTC.

The rearrangement links TRBV5-1 to TRBJ2-1, with 7 bases identical to TRBD1. The CDR3 has 16 amino acids. The V and J ends lost 2 bases and 0 bases, in that order; junction bases with no gene match: 5. Germline CDR1 is SGHRS and CDR2 is YFSETQ. The CDR3 here is CASSLKQGSSYNEQFF. CDR3 coding DNA: TGCGCCAGCAGCTTAAAACAGGGGAGCTCCTACAATGAGCAGTTCTTC.

V is TRBV18 and J is TRBJ2-1, with 7 nucleotides matching TRBD1. V lost 2 bases, J lost 7 bases, and 5 bases stayed unmatched. This CDR3 has 14 amino acids. Germline CDR1 KGHSH, CDR2 LQKENI. The CDR3 reads CASSPKTGINEQFF. The CDR3 DNA reads TGTGCCAGCTCACCAAAGACAGGGATAAATGAGCAGTTCTTC.

The rearrangement uses TRBV6-1 and TRBJ1-5; perhaps TRBD1 as D (5 bases). The CDR3 spans 13 residues. V dropped 7 bases and J dropped 7 bases, with 14 bases sitting between them. Looked up from germline, CDR1 is MNHNS and CDR2 is SASEGT. The CDR3 DNA follows: TGTGCCAGCATGGGGGGGATCGGACAGCCCCAGCATTTT. This gives the protein CASMGGIGQPQHF.

CDR3 coding DNA: TGTGCCAGCAGTTACCGGGACAGATTTTCCTACGAGCAGTACTTC. Translated: CASSYRDRFSYEQYF. J is TRBJ2-7 and V is TRBV6-5, with 7 bases lining up with TRBD1. Germline lookup yields CDR1 MNHEY and CDR2 SVGAGI. V was pared by 2 bases and J by 1 base, with 5 bases of the junction left unmatched. This CDR3 region has 15 residues.